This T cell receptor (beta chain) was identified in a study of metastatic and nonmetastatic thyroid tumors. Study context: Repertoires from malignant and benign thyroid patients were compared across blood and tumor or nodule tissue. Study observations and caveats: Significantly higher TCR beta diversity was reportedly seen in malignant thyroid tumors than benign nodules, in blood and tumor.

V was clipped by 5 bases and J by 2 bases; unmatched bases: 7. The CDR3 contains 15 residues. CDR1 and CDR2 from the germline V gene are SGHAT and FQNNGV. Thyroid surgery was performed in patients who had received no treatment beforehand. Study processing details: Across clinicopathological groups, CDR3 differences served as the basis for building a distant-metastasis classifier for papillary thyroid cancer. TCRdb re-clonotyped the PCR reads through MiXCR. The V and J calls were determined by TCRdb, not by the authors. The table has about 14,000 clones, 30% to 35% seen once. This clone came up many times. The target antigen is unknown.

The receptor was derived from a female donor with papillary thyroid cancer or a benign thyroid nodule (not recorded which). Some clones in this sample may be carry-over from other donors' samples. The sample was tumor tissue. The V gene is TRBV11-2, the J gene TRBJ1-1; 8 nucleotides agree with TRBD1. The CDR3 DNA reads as TGTGCCAGCAGCGGTCTAGGACAGGGAAACACTGAAGCTTTCTTT. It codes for CASSGLGQGNTEAFF.